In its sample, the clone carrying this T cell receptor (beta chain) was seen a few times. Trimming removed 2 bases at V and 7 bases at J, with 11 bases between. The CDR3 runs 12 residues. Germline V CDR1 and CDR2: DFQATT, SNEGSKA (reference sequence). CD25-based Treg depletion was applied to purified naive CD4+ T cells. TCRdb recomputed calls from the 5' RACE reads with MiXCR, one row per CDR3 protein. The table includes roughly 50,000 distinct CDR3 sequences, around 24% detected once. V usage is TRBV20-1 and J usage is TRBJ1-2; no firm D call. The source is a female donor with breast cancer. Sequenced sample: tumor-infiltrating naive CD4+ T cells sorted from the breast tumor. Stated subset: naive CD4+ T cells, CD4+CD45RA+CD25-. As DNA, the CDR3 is TGCAGTGCTAGACCTCACAGCGCTGGCTACACCTTC. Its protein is CSARPHSAGYTF.